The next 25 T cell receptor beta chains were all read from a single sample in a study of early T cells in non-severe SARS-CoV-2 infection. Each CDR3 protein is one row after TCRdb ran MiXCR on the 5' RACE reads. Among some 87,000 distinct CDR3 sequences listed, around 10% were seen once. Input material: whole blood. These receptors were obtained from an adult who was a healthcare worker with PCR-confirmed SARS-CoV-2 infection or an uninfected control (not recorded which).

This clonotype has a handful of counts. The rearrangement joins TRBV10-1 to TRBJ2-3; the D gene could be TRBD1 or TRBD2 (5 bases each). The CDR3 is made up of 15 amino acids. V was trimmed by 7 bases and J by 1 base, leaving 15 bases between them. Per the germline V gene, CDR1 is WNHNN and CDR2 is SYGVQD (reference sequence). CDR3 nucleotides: TGCGCCAGCACCCCCGGGACCCGGGGCACAGATACGCAGTATTTT. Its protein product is CASTPGTRGTDTQYF.

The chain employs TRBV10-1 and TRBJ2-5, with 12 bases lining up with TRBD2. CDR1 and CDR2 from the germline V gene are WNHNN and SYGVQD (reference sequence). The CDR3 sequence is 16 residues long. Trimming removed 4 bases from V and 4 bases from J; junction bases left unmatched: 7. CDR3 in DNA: TGCGCCAGCAGTGGAGCCGGGACTAGCGGGCGAGAGACCCAGTACTTC. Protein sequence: CASSGAGTSGRETQYF.

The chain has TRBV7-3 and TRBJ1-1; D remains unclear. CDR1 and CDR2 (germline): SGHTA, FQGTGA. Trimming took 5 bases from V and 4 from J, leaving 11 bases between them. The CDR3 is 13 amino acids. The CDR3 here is CASSPRRGTEAFF. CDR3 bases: TGTGCCAGCAGCCCCCGGCGGGGCACTGAAGCTTTCTTT. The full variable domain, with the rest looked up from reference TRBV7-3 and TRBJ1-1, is GAGVSQTPSNKVTEKGKYVELRCDPISGHTALYWYRQSLGQGPEFLIYFQGTGAADDSGLPNDRFFAVRPEGSVSTLKIQRTERGDSAVYLCASSPRRGTEAFFGQGTRLTVV.

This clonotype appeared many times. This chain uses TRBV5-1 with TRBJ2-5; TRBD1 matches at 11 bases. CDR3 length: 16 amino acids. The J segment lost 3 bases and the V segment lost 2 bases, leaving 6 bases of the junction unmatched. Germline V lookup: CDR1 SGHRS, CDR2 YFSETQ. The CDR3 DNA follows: TGCGCCAGCAGCTTTCAACCGGGACAGGGGGAAGAGACCCAGTACTTC. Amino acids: CASSFQPGQGEETQYF.

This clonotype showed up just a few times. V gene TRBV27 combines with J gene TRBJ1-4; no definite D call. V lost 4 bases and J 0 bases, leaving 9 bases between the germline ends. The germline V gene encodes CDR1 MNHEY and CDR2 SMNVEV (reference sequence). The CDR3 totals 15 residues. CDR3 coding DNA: TGTGCCAGCAGTTCCCACGGGGCAACTAATGAAAAACTGTTTTTT. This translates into CASSSHGATNEKLFF.

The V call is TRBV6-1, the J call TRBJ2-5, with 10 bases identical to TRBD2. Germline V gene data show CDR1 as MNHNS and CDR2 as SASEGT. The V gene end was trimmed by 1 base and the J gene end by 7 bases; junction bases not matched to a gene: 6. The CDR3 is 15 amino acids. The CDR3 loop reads CASSEVPSGSWTQYF. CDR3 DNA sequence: TGTGCCAGCAGTGAAGTCCCTAGCGGGAGTTGGACCCAGTACTTC.

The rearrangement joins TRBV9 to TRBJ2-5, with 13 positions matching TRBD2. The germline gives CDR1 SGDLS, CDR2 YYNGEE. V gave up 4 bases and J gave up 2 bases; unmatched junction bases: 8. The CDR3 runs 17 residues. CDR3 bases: TGTGCCAGCAGCCCCCGGACTAGCGGGAGTAGACAAGAGACCCAGTACTTC. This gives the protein CASSPRTSGSRQETQYF.

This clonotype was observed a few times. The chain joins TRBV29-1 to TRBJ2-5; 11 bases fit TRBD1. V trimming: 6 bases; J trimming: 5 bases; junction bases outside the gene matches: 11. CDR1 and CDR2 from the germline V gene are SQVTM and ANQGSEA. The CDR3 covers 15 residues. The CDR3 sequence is CSVARDRGTGETQYF. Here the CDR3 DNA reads TGCAGCGTCGCTCGGGACAGGGGGACGGGGGAGACCCAGTACTTC.

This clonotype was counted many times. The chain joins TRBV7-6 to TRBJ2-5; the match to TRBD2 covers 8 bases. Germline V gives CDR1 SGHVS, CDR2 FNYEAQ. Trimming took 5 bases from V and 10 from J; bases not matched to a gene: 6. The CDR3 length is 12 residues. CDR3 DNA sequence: TGTGCCAGCAGCGCGGGGGGACTGCTCCAGTACTTC. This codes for CASSAGGLLQYF.

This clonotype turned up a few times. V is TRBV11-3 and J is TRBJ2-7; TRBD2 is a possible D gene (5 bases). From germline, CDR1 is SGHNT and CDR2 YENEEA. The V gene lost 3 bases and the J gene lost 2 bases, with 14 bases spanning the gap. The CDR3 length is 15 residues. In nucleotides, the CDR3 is TGTGCCAGCAGCTTCAGGAGCGGAGCTACCTACGAGCAGTACTTC. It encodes CASSFRSGATYEQYF.

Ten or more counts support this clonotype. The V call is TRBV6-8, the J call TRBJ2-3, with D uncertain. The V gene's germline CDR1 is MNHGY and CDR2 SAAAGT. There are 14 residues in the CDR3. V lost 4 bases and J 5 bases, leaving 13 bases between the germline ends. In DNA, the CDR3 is TGTGCCAGCAGTTTTGGAGCCTGGAGAGATACGCAGTATTTT. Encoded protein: CASSFGAWRDTQYF.

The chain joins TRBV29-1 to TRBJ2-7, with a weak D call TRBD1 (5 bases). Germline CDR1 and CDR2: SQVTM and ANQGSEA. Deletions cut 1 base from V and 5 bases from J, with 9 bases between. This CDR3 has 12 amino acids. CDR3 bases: TGCAGCGTTGAAGGCCTAGGGGACGAGCAGTACTTC. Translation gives CSVEGLGDEQYF.

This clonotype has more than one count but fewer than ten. The CDR3 region has the DNA TGTGCCAGCAGCCCGGGTCGGGGCAGACTTTACGAGCAGTACTTC. This codes for CASSPGRGRLYEQYF. The genes are TRBV11-2 and TRBJ2-7; D possibly uses TRBD1 or TRBD2 (5 bases each). Trimming shortened V by 5 bases and J by 4 bases, and 18 bases separated the two germline ends. CDR3 length: 15 residues. Germline CDR1 and CDR2: SGHAT and FQNNGV.

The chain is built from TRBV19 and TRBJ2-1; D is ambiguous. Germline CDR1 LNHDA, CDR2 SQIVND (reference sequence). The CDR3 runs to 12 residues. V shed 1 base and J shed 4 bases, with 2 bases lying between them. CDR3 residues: CASSIVYNEQFF. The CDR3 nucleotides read TGTGCCAGTAGTATAGTATACAATGAGCAGTTCTTC. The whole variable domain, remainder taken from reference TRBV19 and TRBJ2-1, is DGGITQSPKYLFRKEGQNVTLSCEQNLNHDAMYWYRQDPGQGLRLIYYSQIVNDFQKGDIAEGYSVSREKKESFPLTVTSAQKNPTAFYLCASSIVYNEQFFGPGTRLTVL.

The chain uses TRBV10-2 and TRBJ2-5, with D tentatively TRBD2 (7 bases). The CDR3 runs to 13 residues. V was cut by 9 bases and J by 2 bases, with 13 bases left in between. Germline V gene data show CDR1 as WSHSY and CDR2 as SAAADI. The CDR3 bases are TGCGCCAGTCACCGGGGGGCTCAAGAGACCCAGTACTTC. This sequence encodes CASHRGAQETQYF.

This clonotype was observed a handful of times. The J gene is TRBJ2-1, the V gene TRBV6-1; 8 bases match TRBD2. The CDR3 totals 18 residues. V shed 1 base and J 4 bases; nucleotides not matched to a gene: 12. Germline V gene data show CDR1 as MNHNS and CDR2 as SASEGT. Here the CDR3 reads CASSEVGSGKSLYNEQFF. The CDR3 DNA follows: TGTGCCAGCAGTGAAGTGGGTAGCGGGAAGAGTCTTTACAATGAGCAGTTCTTC.

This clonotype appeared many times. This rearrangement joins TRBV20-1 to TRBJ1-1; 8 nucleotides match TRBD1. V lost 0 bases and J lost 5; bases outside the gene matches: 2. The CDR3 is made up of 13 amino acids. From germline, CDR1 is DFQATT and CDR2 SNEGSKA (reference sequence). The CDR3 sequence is CSARDRGRTEAFF. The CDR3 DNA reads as TGCAGTGCTAGAGACAGGGGGCGGACTGAAGCTTTCTTT.

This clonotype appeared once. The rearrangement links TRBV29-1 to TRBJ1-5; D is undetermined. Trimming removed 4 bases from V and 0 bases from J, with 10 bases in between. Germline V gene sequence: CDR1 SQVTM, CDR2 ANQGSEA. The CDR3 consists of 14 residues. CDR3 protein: CSVATAYSNQPQHF. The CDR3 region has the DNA TGCAGCGTTGCTACAGCATATAGCAATCAGCCCCAGCATTTT.

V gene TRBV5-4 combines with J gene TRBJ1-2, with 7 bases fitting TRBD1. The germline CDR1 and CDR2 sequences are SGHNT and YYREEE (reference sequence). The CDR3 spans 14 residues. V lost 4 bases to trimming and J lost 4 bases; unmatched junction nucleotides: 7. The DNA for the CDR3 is TGTGCCAGCAGCCCTGGACAGGCCATCTATGGCTACACCTTC. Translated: CASSPGQAIYGYTF. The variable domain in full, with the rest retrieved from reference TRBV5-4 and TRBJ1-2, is ETGVTQSPTHLIKTRGQQVTLRCSSQSGHNTVSWYQQALGQGPQFIFQYYREEENGRGNFPPRFSGLQFPNYSSELNVNALELDDSALYLCASSPGQAIYGYTFGSGTRLTVV.

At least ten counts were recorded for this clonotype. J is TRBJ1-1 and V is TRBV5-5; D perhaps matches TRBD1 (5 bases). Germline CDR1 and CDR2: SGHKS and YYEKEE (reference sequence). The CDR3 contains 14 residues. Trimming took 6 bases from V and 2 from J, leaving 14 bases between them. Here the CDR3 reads CASTRDLTNTEAFF. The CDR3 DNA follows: TGTGCCAGCACCCGGGACCTTACAAACACTGAAGCTTTCTTT.

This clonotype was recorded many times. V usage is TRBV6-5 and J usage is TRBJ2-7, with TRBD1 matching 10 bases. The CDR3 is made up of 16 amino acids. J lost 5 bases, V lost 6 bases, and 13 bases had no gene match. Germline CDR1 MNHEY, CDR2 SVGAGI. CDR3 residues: CASRPLIPGQGNEQYF. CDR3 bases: TGTGCCAGCAGACCTTTAATCCCGGGACAGGGGAACGAGCAGTACTTC.

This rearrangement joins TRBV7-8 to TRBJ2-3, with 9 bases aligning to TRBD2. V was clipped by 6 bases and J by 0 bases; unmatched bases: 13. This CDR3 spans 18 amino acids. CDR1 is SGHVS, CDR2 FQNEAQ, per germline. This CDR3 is CASSYSSGRSPSTDTQYF. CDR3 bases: TGTGCCAGCAGTTATAGTAGCGGGAGATCCCCTAGCACAGATACGCAGTATTTT. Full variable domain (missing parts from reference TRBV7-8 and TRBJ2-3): GAGVSQSPRYKVAKRGQDVALRCDPISGHVSLFWYQQALGQGPEFLTYFQNEAQLDKSGLPSDRFFAERPEGSVSTLKIQRTQQEDSAVYLCASSYSSGRSPSTDTQYFGPGTRLTVL.

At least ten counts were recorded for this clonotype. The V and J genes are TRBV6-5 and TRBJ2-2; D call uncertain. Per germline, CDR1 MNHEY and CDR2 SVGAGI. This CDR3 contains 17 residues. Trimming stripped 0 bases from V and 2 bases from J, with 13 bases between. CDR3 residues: CASSYSLWPTNTGELFF. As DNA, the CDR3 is TGTGCCAGCAGTTACTCCTTGTGGCCGACAAACACCGGGGAGCTGTTTTTT.

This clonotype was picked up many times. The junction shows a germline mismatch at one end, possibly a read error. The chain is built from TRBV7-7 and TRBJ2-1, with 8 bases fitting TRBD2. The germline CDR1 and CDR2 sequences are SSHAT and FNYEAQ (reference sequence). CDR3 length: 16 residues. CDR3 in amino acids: CASSFSAGVSYNEQFF. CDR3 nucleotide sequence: TGTGCTAGCAGCTTTTCAGCGGGAGTGTCCTACAATGAGCAGTTCTTC.

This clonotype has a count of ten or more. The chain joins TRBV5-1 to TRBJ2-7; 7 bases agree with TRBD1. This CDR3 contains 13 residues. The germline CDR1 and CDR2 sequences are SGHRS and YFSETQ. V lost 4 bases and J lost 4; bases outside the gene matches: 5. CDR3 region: CASSTGTAYEQYF. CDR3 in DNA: TGCGCCAGCAGCACGGGGACAGCTTACGAGCAGTACTTC.